This TCR beta chain appears in the sequencing data of a study of blood T cell repertoires in COVID-19. On the study more broadly: There were acute and convalescent COVID-19 samples, and they came from the United States, Italy and Spain. From T cells, B-cell-depleted T cells, or PBMCs came the material, which was cDNA or gDNA.

The germline V gene has CDR1 MNHEY and CDR2 SMNVEV (reference sequence). V was cut by 10 bases and J by 9 bases, with 22 bases left in between. The length of the CDR3 is 15 residues. Methods used by the authors: Reference gene primers were amplified, and this amplification served to estimate nucleated cell counts. Repertoires were generated with immunoSEQ multiplex PCR, while TCRdb's copy carries only in-frame clones and drops some. The DNA was the basis for D and trimming; V, J and clone size are from that table. In the table there are 250,000 to 300,000 clones, approximately 86% of which are singletons.

The TCR comes from a woman in her 50s who had recovered from COVID-19. Material for sequencing was peripheral blood. The chain employs TRBV27 and TRBJ1-6; no definite D call. CDR3 sequence reads: CATSSKGLAGSPLHF. The DNA for the CDR3 is TGTGCCACCTCTTCCAAGGGCTTGGCGGGTTCACCCCTCCACTTT.